The 5 T cell receptor beta chains presented below share a single source sample, sequenced in a study of cytomegalovirus exposure and HLA in healthy donors. Primers: 60 Vbeta forward and 13 Jbeta reverse. Some clones are missing from TCRdb's copy, which holds only in-frame ones; the method was immunoSEQ multiplex PCR. The table has about 160,000 clones, roughly 87% seen once. Sequencing was carried out using PBMCs. The source is a woman aged 30 to 39 in good health and CMV-seronegative.

The chain carries TRBV5-1 and TRBJ1-1, with 9 bases matching TRBD1. CDR1 is SGHRS and CDR2 is YFSETQ in the germline V gene. CDR3 length: 15 amino acids. The J segment lost 5 bases and the V segment lost 7 bases, leaving 12 bases of the junction unmatched. CDR3 sequence reads: CASYRDREKRTEAFF. DNA of the CDR3: TGCGCCAGCTACCGGGACAGGGAGAAAAGGACTGAAGCTTTCTTT.

The chain has TRBV29-1 and TRBJ1-2; 8 bases align to TRBD1. The CDR3 contains 14 residues. Germline loops: CDR1 SQVTM, CDR2 ANQGSEA. V was clipped by 7 bases and J by 8 bases; unmatched bases: 15. The CDR3 nucleotides read TGCAGCGCCGGGGTGGGACAGGAGACGCGAGGCTACACCTTC. It codes for CSAGVGQETRGYTF.

The J gene is TRBJ2-3, the V gene TRBV5-1; 11 positions match TRBD1. The trim removed 3 bases at V and 6 bases at J, leaving 6 bases unmatched. Germline CDR1 SGHRS, CDR2 YFSETQ. The length of the CDR3 is 15 residues. CDR3 coding DNA: TGCGCCAGCAGCTCTCGGACAGGGGGCGCGGATACGCAGTATTTT. Protein product: CASSSRTGGADTQYF.

The chain joins TRBV13 to TRBJ2-1, with D possibly being TRBD2 (5 bases). Germline CDR1 PRHDT, CDR2 FYEKMQ (reference sequence). This CDR3 spans 16 amino acids. V gave up 5 bases and J gave up 5 bases, with 19 bases separating them. The CDR3 protein is CASSLPPRGFNNEQFF. Written as DNA, the CDR3 is TGTGCCAGCAGCCTCCCCCCTAGAGGGTTTAACAATGAGCAGTTCTTC.

The sample holds one count of this clone. V usage is TRBV2 and J usage is TRBJ1-3; D not resolved. Germline assignment: CDR1 SNHLY and CDR2 FYNNEI. Trimming removed 3 bases at V and 4 bases at J, with 16 bases between. The CDR3 length is 16 residues. CDR3 sequence (DNA): TGTGCCAGCAGTGACTGGGTCTCCCGCGGCGGAAACACCATATATTTT. This codes for CASSDWVSRGGNTIYF.